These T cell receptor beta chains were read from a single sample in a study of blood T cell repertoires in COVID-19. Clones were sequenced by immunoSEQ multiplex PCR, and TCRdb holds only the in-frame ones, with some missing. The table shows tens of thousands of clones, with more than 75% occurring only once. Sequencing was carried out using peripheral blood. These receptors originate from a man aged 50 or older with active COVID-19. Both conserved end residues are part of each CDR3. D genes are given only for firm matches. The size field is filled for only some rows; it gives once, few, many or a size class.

CDR3aa: CASTTGTSGIGEQFF
CDR3nt: TGTGCCAGCACCACCGGGACTAGCGGGATAGGTGAGCAGTTCTTC
abundance: NA
v_gene: TRBV11-3
j_gene: TRBJ2-1
d_gene: TRBD2

CDR3aa: CASSFPLAGGPLAYNEQFF
CDR3nt: TGTGCCAGCAGTTTCCCACTAGCGGGAGGTCCGCTCGCCTACAATGAGCAGTTCTTC
abundance: NA
v_gene: TRBV28
j_gene: TRBJ2-1
d_gene: TRBD2

CDR3aa: CASSLLFPNEQFF
CDR3nt: TGTGCCAGCAGTTTACTTTTTCCCAATGAGCAGTTCTTC
abundance: once
v_gene: TRBV27
j_gene: TRBJ2-1
d_gene: NA

CDR3aa: CASSSVYRGGNEKLFF
CDR3nt: TGTGCCAGCAGCTCCGTATACAGGGGTGGAAATGAAAAACTGTTTTTT
abundance: NA
v_gene: TRBV7-9
j_gene: TRBJ1-4
d_gene: TRBD1

CDR3aa: CASSLEPSGVQETQYF
CDR3nt: TGTGCCAGCAGCTTGGAACCTAGCGGGGTACAAGAGACCCAGTACTTC
abundance: NA
v_gene: TRBV5-8
j_gene: TRBJ2-5
d_gene: TRBD2

CDR3aa: CASILTRNGNEQFF
CDR3nt: TGTGCCAGCATCCTGACTAGGAATGGCAATGAGCAGTTCTTC
abundance: NA
v_gene: TRBV6-6
j_gene: TRBJ2-1
d_gene: NA

CDR3aa: CASSIDRNTIYF
CDR3nt: TGTGCCAGCAGCATTGACAGAAACACCATATATTTT
abundance: few
v_gene: TRBV5-4
j_gene: TRBJ1-3
d_gene: NA

CDR3aa: CASSLDVFSGGYNEQFF
CDR3nt: TGTGCCAGCAGCTTAGACGTATTCTCAGGGGGTTACAATGAGCAGTTCTTC
abundance: NA
v_gene: TRBV7-9
j_gene: TRBJ2-1
d_gene: TRBD1

CDR3aa: CASRGLAGVSTGELFF
CDR3nt: TGTGCCAGTAGAGGACTAGCGGGAGTTTCCACCGGGGAGCTGTTTTTT
abundance: NA
v_gene: TRBV19
j_gene: TRBJ2-2
d_gene: TRBD2

CDR3aa: CASSPRTDYYGYTF
CDR3nt: TGTGCCAGCAGCCCCCGGACAGACTACTATGGCTACACCTTC
abundance: NA
v_gene: TRBV5-4
j_gene: TRBJ1-2
d_gene: NA

CDR3aa: CARSTAASSAGYEQYF
CDR3nt: TGTGCCAGAAGCACGGCGGCCTCTAGCGCAGGCTACGAGCAGTACTTC
abundance: few
v_gene: TRBV5-3
j_gene: TRBJ2-7
d_gene: NA

CDR3aa: CASSPSGSDSYNEQFF
CDR3nt: TGTGCCAGTAGTCCCTCTGGGAGCGACTCCTACAATGAGCAGTTCTTC
abundance: NA
v_gene: TRBV19
j_gene: TRBJ2-1
d_gene: NA

CDR3aa: CSASPRGRRETQYF
CDR3nt: TGCAGTGCTAGTCCCCGCGGGAGGCGGGAGACCCAGTACTTC
abundance: NA
v_gene: TRBV20-1
j_gene: TRBJ2-5
d_gene: TRBD2

CDR3aa: CASSSEDRLPLHF
CDR3nt: TGTGCCAGTAGTTCTGAGGACAGGCTACCCCTCCACTTT
abundance: few
v_gene: TRBV19
j_gene: TRBJ1-6
d_gene: TRBD1

CDR3aa: CASSPPAVSYNEQFF
CDR3nt: TGTGCCAGCTCACCACCGGCGGTATCATACAATGAGCAGTTCTTC
abundance: NA
v_gene: TRBV18
j_gene: TRBJ2-1
d_gene: NA

CDR3aa: CASSTTGGSSYEQYF
CDR3nt: TGTGCCAGCAGTACGACAGGGGGGAGCTCCTACGAGCAGTACTTC
abundance: NA
v_gene: TRBV28
j_gene: TRBJ2-7
d_gene: TRBD1

CDR3aa: CASSQGGVAGLSYNEQFF
CDR3nt: TGTGCCAGCAGCCAAGGGGGAGTAGCGGGGTTATCCTACAATGAGCAGTTCTTC
abundance: NA
v_gene: TRBV4-2
j_gene: TRBJ2-1
d_gene: TRBD2

CDR3aa: CSVVIYEQYF
CDR3nt: TGCAGCGTTGTTATCTACGAGCAGTACTTC
abundance: NA
v_gene: TRBV29-1
j_gene: TRBJ2-7
d_gene: NA

CDR3aa: CATSDPGVRASDTQYF
CDR3nt: TGTGCCACCAGTGATCCAGGGGTTAGGGCCTCAGATACGCAGTATTTT
abundance: NA
v_gene: TRBV24-1
j_gene: TRBJ2-3
d_gene: NA

CDR3aa: CASSLKEGSSGANVLTF
CDR3nt: TGTGCCAGCAGTTTAAAGGAGGGCAGCTCTGGGGCCAACGTCCTGACTTTC
abundance: once
v_gene: TRBV28
j_gene: TRBJ2-6
d_gene: NA

CDR3aa: CASSIGTGLGSAEAFF
CDR3nt: TGTGCCAGCAGCATCGGGACAGGGTTAGGCAGCGCTGAAGCTTTCTTT
abundance: NA
v_gene: TRBV5-6
j_gene: TRBJ1-1
d_gene: TRBD1

CDR3aa: CASSPGASGLSTDTQYF
CDR3nt: TGTGCCAGCAGCCCTGGCGCTAGCGGGCTCAGCACAGATACGCAGTATTTT
abundance: NA
v_gene: TRBV7-2
j_gene: TRBJ2-3
d_gene: TRBD2

CDR3aa: CASSFASGSLSEQFF
CDR3nt: TGTGCCAGCAGCTTCGCAAGCGGGAGTCTCAGTGAGCAGTTCTTC
abundance: NA
v_gene: TRBV7-9
j_gene: TRBJ2-1
d_gene: TRBD2

CDR3aa: CASSSRNSGGGKYNEQFF
CDR3nt: TGTGCCAGCAGCTCGCGAAATTCAGGGGGCGGTAAATACAATGAGCAGTTCTTC
abundance: NA
v_gene: TRBV7-9
j_gene: TRBJ2-1
d_gene: TRBD1

CDR3aa: CASSQVSNEQFF
CDR3nt: TGTGCCAGCAGCCAAGTTAGCAATGAGCAGTTCTTC
abundance: NA
v_gene: TRBV3-1/TRBV3-2
j_gene: TRBJ2-1
d_gene: NA

CDR3aa: CASGLSSSGNTIYF
CDR3nt: TGTGCCAGCGGACTAAGTTCCTCTGGAAACACCATATATTTT
abundance: once
v_gene: TRBV5-6
j_gene: TRBJ1-3
d_gene: NA

CDR3aa: CASRIGTLNTGELFF
CDR3nt: TGTGCCAGCAGGATCGGGACTCTGAACACCGGGGAGCTGTTTTTT
abundance: NA
v_gene: TRBV6-5
j_gene: TRBJ2-2
d_gene: NA

CDR3aa: CASSRDRGSGQPQHF
CDR3nt: TGTGCCAGCTCAAGGGACAGGGGCTCGGGGCAGCCCCAGCATTTT
abundance: NA
v_gene: TRBV18
j_gene: TRBJ1-5
d_gene: TRBD1

CDR3aa: CASSLTSGSFEFF
CDR3nt: TGTGCCAGCAGCCTGACTAGCGGGAGTTTTGAGTTCTTC
abundance: NA
v_gene: TRBV14
j_gene: TRBJ2-1
d_gene: TRBD2

CDR3aa: CSVEDRGVQYF
CDR3nt: TGCAGCGTTGAAGACAGGGGTGTTCAGTATTTT
abundance: once
v_gene: TRBV29-1
j_gene: TRBJ2-3
d_gene: NA

CDR3aa: CASSYGRARRYTEAFF
CDR3nt: TGTGCCAGCAGTTACGGCAGGGCCCGAAGGTACACTGAAGCTTTCTTT
abundance: once
v_gene: TRBV6-5
j_gene: TRBJ1-1
d_gene: NA

CDR3aa: CASSARTGHTEAFF
CDR3nt: TGTGCCAGCAGCGCCAGGACAGGCCACACTGAAGCTTTCTTT
abundance: NA
v_gene: TRBV7-2
j_gene: TRBJ1-1
d_gene: TRBD1

CDR3aa: CASSQEAERHNEQFF
CDR3nt: TGCGCCAGCAGCCAAGAGGCGGAGCGTCACAATGAGCAGTTCTTC
abundance: NA
v_gene: TRBV4-3
j_gene: TRBJ2-1
d_gene: NA